This T cell receptor (beta chain) was sequenced in a study of cytomegalovirus exposure and HLA in healthy donors. Looking at the study overall: A preliminary data release comprised 80 million to 95 million unique TCRs obtained from HLA-typed donors. Study-wide results and limits: TCR beta V- and J-gene trimming was later associated with a missense DCLRE1C variant.

CDR1 SNHLY and CDR2 FYNNEI come from the germline V gene. Trimming removed 6 bases from V and 8 bases from J; junction bases left unmatched: 8. The CDR3 covers 15 residues. The primer mix had 60 Vbeta and 13 Jbeta primers. How the authors handled the data: In a later analysis, about 11 million of approximately 80 million unique beta chains occurred in at least two donors. Profiling relied on immunoSEQ multiplex PCR, and the TCRdb table lists in-frame clones only, not all of them. V and J calls and clone size are as listed in that table; D and trimming were resolved from the DNA. The sample consists of fewer than 250,000 clones, about 83% of them appearing once. A few counts support this clone. The antigen remains unidentified.

This receptor was taken from a man aged 40-49 years in good health and CMV-seropositive. The gene calls are TRBV2 and TRBJ2-1; TRBD2 matches 12 bases. The sequenced sample was PBMCs. The CDR3, as DNA: TGTGCCAGCAGCGAGACTAGCGGGAGAAAATATGAGCAGTTCTTC. As protein: CASSETSGRKYEQFF.